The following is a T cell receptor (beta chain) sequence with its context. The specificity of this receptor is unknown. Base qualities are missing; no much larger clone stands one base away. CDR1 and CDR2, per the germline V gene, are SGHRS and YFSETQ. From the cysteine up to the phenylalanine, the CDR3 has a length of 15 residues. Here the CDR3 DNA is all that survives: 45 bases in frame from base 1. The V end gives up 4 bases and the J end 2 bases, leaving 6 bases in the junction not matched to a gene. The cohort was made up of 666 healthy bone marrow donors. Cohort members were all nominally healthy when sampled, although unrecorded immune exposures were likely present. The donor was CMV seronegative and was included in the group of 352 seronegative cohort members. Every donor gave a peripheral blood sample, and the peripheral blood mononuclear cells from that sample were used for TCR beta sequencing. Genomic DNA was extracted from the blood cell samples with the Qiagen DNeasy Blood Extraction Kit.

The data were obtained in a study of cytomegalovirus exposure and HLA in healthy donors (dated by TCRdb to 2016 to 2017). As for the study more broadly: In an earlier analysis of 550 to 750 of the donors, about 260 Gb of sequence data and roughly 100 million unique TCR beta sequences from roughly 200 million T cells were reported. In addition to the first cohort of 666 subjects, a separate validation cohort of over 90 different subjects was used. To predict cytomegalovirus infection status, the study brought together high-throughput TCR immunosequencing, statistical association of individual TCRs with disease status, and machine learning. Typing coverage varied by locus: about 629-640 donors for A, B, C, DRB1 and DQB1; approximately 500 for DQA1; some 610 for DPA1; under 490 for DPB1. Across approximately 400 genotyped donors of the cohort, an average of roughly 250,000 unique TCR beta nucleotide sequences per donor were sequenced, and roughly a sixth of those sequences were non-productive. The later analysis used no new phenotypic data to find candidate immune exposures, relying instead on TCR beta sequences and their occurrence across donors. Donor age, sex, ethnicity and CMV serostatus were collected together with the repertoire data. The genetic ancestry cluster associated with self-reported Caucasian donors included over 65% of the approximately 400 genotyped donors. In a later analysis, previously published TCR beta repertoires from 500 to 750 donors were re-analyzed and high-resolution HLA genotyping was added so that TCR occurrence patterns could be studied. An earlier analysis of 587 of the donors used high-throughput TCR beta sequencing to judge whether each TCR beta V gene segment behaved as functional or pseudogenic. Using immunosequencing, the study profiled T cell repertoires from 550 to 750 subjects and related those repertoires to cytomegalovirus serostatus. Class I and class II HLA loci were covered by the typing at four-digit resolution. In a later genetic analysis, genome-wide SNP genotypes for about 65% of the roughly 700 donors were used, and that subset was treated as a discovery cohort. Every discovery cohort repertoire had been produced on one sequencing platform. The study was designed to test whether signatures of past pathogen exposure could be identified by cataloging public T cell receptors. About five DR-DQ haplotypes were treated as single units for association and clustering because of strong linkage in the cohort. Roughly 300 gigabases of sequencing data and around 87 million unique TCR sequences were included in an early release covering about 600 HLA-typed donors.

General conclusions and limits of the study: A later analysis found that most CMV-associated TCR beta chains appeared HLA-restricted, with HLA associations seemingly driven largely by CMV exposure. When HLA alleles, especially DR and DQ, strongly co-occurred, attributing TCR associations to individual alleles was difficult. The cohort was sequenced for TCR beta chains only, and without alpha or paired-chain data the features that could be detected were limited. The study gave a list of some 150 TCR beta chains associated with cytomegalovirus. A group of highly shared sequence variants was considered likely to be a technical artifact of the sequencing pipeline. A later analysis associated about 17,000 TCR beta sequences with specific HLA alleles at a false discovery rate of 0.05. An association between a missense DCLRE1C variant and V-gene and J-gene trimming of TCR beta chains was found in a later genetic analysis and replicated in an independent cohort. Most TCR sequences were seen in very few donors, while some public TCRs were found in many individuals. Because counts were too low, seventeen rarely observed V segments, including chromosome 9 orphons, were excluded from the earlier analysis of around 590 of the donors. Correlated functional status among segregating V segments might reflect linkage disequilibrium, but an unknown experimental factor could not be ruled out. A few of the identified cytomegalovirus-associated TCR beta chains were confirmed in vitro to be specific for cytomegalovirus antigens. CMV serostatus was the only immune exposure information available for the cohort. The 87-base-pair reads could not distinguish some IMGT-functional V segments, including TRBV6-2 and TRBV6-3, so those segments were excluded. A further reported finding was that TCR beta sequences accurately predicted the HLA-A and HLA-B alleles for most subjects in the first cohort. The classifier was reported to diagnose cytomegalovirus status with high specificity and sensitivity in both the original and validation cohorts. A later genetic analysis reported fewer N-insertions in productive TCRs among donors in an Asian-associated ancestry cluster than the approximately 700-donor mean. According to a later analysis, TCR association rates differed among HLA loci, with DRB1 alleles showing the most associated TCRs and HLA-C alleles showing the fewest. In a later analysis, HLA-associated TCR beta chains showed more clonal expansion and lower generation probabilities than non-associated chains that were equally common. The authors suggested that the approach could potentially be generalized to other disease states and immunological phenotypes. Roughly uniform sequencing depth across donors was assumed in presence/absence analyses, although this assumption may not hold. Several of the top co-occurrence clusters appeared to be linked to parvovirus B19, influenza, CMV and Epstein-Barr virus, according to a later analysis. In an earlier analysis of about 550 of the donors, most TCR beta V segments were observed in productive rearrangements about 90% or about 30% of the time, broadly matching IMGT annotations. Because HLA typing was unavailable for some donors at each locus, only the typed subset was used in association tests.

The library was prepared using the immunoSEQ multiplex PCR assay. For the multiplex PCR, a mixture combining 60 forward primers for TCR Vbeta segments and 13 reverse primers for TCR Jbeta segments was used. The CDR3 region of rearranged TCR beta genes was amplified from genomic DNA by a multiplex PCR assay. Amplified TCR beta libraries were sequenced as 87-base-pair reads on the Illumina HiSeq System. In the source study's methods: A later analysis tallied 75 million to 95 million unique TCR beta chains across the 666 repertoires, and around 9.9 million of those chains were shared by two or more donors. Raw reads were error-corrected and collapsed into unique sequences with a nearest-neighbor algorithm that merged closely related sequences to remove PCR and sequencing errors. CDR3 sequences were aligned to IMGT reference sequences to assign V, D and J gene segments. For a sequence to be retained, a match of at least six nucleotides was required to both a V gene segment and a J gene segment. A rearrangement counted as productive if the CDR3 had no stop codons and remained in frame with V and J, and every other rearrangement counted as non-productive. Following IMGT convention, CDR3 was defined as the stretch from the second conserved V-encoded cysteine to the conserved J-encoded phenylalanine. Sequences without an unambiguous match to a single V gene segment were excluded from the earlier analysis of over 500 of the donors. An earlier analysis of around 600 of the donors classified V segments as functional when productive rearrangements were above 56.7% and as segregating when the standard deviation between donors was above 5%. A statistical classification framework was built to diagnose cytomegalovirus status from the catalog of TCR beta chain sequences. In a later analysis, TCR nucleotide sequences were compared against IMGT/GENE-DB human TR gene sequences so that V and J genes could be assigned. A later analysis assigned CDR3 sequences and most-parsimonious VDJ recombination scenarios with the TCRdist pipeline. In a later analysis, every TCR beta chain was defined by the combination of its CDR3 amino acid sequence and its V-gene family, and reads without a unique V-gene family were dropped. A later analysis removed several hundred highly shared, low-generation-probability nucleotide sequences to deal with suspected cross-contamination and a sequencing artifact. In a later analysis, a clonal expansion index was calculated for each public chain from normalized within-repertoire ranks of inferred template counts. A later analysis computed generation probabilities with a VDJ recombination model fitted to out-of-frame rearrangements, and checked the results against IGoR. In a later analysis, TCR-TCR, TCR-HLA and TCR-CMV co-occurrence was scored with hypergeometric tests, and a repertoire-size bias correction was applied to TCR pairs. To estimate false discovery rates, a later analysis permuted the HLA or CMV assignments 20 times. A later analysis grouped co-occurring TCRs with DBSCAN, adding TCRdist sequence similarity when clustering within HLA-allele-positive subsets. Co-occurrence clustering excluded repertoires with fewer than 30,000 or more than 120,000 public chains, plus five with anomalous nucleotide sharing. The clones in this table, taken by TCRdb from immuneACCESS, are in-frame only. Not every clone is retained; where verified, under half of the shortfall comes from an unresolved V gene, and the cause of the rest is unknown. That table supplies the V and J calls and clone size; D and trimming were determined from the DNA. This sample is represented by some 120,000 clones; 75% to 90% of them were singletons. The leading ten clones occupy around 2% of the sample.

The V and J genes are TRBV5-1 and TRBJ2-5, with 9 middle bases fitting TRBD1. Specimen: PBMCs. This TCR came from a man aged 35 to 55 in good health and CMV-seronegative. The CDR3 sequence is CASSPRTGEQETQYF. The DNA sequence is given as TGCGCCAGCAGCCCACGGACAGGGGAACAAGAGACCCAGTACTTC.